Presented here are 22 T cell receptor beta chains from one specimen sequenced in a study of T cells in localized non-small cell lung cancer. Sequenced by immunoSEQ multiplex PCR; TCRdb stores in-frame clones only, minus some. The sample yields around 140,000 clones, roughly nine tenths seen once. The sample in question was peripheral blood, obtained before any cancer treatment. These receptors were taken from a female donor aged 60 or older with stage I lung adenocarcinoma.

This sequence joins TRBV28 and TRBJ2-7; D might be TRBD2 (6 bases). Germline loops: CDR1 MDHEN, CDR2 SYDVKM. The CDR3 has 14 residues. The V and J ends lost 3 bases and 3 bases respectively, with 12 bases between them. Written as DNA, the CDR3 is TGTGCCAGCAGTTTGGGACTGAAGAACTACGAGCAGTACTTC. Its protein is CASSLGLKNYEQYF.

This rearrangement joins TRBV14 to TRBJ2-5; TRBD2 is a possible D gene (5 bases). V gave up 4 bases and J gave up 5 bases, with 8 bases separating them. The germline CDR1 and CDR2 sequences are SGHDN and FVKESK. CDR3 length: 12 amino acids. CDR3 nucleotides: TGTGCCAGCAGCCGATCGGGGGAGACCCAGTACTTC. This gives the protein CASSRSGETQYF.

CDR3 sequence: CASSLRQDAYNEQFF. The CDR3 DNA reads as TGTGCCAGCAGCCTACGACAGGACGCCTACAATGAGCAGTTCTTC. The chain combines TRBV11-1 with TRBJ2-1; D is perhaps TRBD1 (6 bases). With 5 bases removed from V and 2 bases from J, the gap between germline ends came to 13 bases. The CDR3 totals 15 residues. Germline CDR1 and CDR2: SGHAT and FQDESV (reference sequence).

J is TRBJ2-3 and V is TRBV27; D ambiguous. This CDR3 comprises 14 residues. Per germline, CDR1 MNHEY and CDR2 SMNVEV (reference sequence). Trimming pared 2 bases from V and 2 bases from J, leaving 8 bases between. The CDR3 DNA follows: TGTGCCAGCAGTTTAAGGAGCCCCACAGATACGCAGTATTTT. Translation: CASSLRSPTDTQYF.

This CDR3 is CASSPASTDTQYF. DNA for the CDR3: TGTGCCAGCAGCCCGGCGAGCACAGATACGCAGTATTTT. The chain links TRBV5-6 to TRBJ2-3, with D uncertain. Per the germline V gene, CDR1 is SGHDT and CDR2 is YYEEEE. Deletions cut 4 bases from V and 0 bases from J, with 6 bases between. The CDR3 has 13 amino acids.

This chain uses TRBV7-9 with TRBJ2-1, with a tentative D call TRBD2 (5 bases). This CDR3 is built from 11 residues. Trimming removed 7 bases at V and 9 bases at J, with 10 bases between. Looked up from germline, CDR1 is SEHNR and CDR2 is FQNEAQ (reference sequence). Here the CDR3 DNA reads TGTGCCAGCACCAAAGGGAGTGAGCAGTTCTTC. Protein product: CASTKGSEQFF.

The CDR3 nucleotides read TGTGCCACCAGCGGCGCGCCAAACTACAATGAGCAGTTCTTC. Translated: CATSGAPNYNEQFF. This chain links TRBV15 with TRBJ2-1; the D is unclear. This CDR3 region has 14 residues. Germline values: CDR1 LNHNV, CDR2 YYDKDF (reference sequence). The germline V and J ends were trimmed by 5 bases and 3 bases, with 11 bases remaining between them. The entire variable domain, with the rest obtained from reference TRBV15 and TRBJ2-1, is as follows: DAMVIQNPRYQVTQFGKPVTLSCSQTLNHNVMYWYQQKSSQAPKLLFHYYDKDFNNEADTPDNFQSRRPNTSFCFLDIRSPGLGDTAMYLCATSGAPNYNEQFFGPGTRLTVL.

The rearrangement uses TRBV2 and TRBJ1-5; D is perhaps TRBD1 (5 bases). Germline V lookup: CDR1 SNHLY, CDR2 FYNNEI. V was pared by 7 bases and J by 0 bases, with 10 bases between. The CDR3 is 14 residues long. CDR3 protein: CASNLQVSNQPQHF. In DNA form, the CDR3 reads TGTGCCAGCAACTTACAGGTTAGCAATCAGCCCCAGCATTTT.

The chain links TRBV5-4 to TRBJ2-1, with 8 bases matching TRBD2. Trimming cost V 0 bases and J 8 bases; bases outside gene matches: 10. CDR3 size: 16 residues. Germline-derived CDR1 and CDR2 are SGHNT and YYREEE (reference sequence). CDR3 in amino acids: CASSLAFRLALDEQFF. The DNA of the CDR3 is TGTGCCAGCAGCTTGGCTTTCCGACTAGCGCTCGATGAGCAGTTCTTC.

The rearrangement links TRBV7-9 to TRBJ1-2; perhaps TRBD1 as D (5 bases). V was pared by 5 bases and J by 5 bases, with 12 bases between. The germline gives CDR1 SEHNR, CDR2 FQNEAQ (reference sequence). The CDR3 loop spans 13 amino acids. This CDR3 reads CASSPFEGYGYTF. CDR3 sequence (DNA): TGTGCCAGCAGCCCCTTCGAGGGGTATGGCTACACCTTC.

The CDR3 here is CASSDGDYEQYF. CDR3 nucleotides: TGTGCCAGCAGTGACGGAGACTACGAGCAGTACTTC. V usage is TRBV2 and J usage is TRBJ2-7, with no clear D. The CDR3 runs to 12 residues. Trimming pared 3 bases from V and 3 bases from J, leaving 6 bases between. Germline CDR1 SNHLY, CDR2 FYNNEI.

The CDR3 nucleotides read TGTGCCAGCAGCTTAGGGAACTATGGCTACACCTTC. This sequence encodes CASSLGNYGYTF. The chain employs TRBV6-5 and TRBJ1-2; D is undetermined. Looked up from germline, CDR1 is MNHEY and CDR2 is SVGAGI. V lost 6 bases to trimming and J lost 2 bases, with 7 bases between them. CDR3 length: 12 residues.

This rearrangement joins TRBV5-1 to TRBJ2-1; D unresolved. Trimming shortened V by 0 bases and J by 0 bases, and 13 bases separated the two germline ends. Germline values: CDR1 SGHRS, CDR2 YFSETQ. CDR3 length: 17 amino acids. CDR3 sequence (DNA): TGCGCCAGCAGCTTGGCTGTAGGCCGAAGCTCCTACAATGAGCAGTTCTTC. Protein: CASSLAVGRSSYNEQFF.

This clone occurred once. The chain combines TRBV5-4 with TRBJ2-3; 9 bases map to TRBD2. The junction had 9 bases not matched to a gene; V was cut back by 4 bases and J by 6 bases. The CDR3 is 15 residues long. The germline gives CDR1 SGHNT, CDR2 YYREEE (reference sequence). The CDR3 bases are TGTGCCAGCAGCCGACGTTCTGGGACTAGCGATACGCAGTATTTT. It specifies CASSRRSGTSDTQYF.

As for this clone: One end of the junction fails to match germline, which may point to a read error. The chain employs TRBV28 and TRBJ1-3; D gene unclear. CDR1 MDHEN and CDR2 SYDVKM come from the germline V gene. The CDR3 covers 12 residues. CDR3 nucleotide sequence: TGTGCCGAGAGCGACTCTCGAAACACCATATATTTT. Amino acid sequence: CAESDSRNTIYF.

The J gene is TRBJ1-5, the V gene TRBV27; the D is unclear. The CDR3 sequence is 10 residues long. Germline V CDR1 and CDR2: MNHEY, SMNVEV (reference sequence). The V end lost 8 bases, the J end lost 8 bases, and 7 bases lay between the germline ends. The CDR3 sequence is CASGPEPQHF. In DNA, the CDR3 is TGTGCCAGCGGACCCGAGCCCCAGCATTTT.

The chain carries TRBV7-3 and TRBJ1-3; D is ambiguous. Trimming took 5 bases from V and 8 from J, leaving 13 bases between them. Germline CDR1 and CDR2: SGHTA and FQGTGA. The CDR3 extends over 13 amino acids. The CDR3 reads CASSTYSGDTIYF. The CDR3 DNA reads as TGTGCCAGCAGCACTTATTCGGGAGACACCATATATTTT.

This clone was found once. The CDR3 sequence: CASSLYSDSGNTIYF. In DNA, the CDR3 is TGCGCCAGCAGCTTGTACTCAGACTCTGGAAACACCATATATTTT. J is TRBJ1-3 and V is TRBV5-1; D is ambiguous. V dropped 1 base and J dropped 0 bases, with 8 bases sitting between them. Germline V gene lookup returns CDR1 SGHRS and CDR2 YFSETQ. The CDR3 extends over 15 amino acids.

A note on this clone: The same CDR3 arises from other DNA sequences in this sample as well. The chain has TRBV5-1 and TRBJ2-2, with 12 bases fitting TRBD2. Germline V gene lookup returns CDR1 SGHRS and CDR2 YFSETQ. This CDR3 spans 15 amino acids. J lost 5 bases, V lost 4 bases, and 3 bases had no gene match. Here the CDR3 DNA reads TGCGCCAGCAGCCCAGGACTAGCGGGAACCGGGGAGCTGTTTTTT. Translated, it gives CASSPGLAGTGELFF.

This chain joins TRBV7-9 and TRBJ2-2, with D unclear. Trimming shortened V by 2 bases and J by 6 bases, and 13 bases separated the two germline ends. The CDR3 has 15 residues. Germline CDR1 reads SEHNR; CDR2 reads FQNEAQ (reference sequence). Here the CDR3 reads CASSLLGYQAGELFF. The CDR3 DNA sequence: TGTGCCAGCAGCTTACTCGGCTACCAAGCCGGGGAGCTGTTTTTT. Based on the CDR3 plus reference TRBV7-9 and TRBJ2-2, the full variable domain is DTGVSQNPRHKITKRGQNVTFRCDPISEHNRLYWYRQTLGQGPEFLTYFQNEAQLEKSRLLSDRFSAERPKGSFSTLEIQRTEQGDSAMYLCASSLLGYQAGELFFGEGSRLTVL.

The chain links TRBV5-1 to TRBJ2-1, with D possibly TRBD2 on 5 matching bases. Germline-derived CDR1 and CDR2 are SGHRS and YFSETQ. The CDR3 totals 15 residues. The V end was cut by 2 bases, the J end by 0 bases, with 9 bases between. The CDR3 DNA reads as TGCGCCAGCAGCTTTAGCGCGAGCTCCTACAATGAGCAGTTCTTC. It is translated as CASSFSASSYNEQFF.

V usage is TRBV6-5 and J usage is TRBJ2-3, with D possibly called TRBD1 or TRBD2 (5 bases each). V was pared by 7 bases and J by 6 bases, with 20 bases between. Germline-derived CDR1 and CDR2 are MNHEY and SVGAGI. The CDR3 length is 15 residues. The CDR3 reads CASNLGRGVRDTQYF. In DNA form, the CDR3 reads TGTGCCAGCAACCTTGGACGGGGCGTTAGGGATACGCAGTATTTT.